This T cell receptor (beta chain) was retrieved from a study of glioma-infiltrating T cells. In the case of this clonotype: No antigen is known for it.

The CDR3 extends over 17 amino acids. Trimming cost V 5 bases and J 5 bases; bases outside gene matches: 10. Germline V lookup: CDR1 MNHNY, CDR2 SVGAGI (reference sequence). TCR alpha and beta CDR3 regions were amplified from RNA using iRepertoire nested multiplex PCR. Input was 100-400 ng of tissue mRNA or PBMC total RNA. Via MiXCR, TCRdb re-called the multiplex PCR reads, giving one row per CDR3 protein. The table lists 100,000 to 150,000 distinct CDR3 sequences, 24% of them singletons. Study-level findings and limits: Tissue and blood shared very few CDR3 sequences. Tissue-blood divergence was below expectation in non-neoplastic patients, above in gliomas.

The source material was glioma tissue, nonneoplastic brain tissue, or PBMCs (not recorded which). This TCR came from a human donor with low-grade glioma or glioblastoma, undergoing nonglioma brain surgery, or in good health (not recorded which). This chain joins TRBV6-6 and TRBJ2-3, with TRBD2 matching over 13 bases. DNA for the CDR3: TGTGCCAGCAGTCCAGGACTAGCGGGGGTCCGCGGAGATACGCAGTATTTT. The encoded protein is CASSPGLAGVRGDTQYF.